Listed below are T cell receptor beta chains from one sample, sequenced in a study of blood T cell repertoires in COVID-19. Sequencing was performed with immunoSEQ multiplex PCR; in TCRdb, only in-frame clones are kept and a portion is missing. The data contain over 300,000 clones, 80% to 90% of them seen just once; the ten biggest clones take up 1% to 1.5%. Sequencing was done on a sample of peripheral blood. Receptors originate from a man in his forties with acute or convalescent COVID-19. CDR3s leave out the opening cysteine and the closing phenylalanine or tryptophan. For some rows the clone size is stated as once, few or many, or as a class when expanded; others skip it.

TRBJ1-1 TRBV7-9 NA ASSSGQGYTEAF
TRBJ2-7 TRBV6-5 once ASSSRGIRNEQY
TRBJ2-4 TRBV27 few ASSGIRDRGLAKNIQY
TRBJ2-3 TRBV28 once ASSFVDRGRTDTQY
TRBJ2-7 TRBV7-8 NA ASSFPRTSIYEQY
TRBJ2-1 TRBV5-6 NA ASSAGLQIRNEQF
TRBJ2-2 TRBV6-1 NA ASSVGRFANTGELF
TRBJ1-2 TRBV3-1/TRBV3-2 few ASSPGSYGYT
TRBJ1-1 TRBV20-1 NA SALMNTEAF
TRBJ1-1 TRBV5-1 NA ASNQGAALDTEAF
TRBJ1-5 TRBV6-1 NA ASSEFWQRNQPQH
TRBJ2-5 TRBV2 once ASSPPGGVETQY
TRBJ1-1 TRBV10-2 NA ASRPVRTGNTEAF
TRBJ1-4 TRBV18 once ASSPPTGEEKLF
TRBJ2-1 TRBV30 few AWTLGQVKSEQF
TRBJ2-1 TRBV15 NA ATSRRREFNEQF
TRBJ2-2 TRBV19 NA ASRLGGTGELF
TRBJ1-4 TRBV5-1 NA ASSPGGVPTNEKLF
TRBJ2-3 TRBV28 once ASSFRGQGNTDTQY
TRBJ2-5 TRBV6-5 few ASSYGGGVVGETQY
TRBJ1-4 TRBV6-6 NA ASSYSRGGEEKLF
TRBJ1-2 TRBV28 NA ASSFTTNPTNGYT
TRBJ1-2 TRBV18 NA ASSPQGVANYGYT
TRBJ1-1 TRBV10-3 NA AISARGSGSNTEAF
TRBJ2-1 TRBV5-4 NA ASSLFRGFHEQF
TRBJ2-3 TRBV5-1 once ASNRAAATTDTQY
TRBJ2-7 TRBV30 NA AWSVGWAGGPTYEQY
TRBJ2-7 TRBV5-1 NA ASSGLGQGAEEQY
TRBJ2-7 TRBV6-4 NA ASSSSGTSEQY
TRBJ2-7 TRBV6-5 few ASSYQTTGSEQY
TRBJ1-1 TRBV10-3 once ATSIRGGDTEAF
TRBJ2-7 TRBV4-1 NA ASAGTRAYEQY